The 15 T cell receptor beta chains given below trace back to one sample, sequenced in a study of T cells in Graves' hyperthyroidism and ophthalmopathy. Amplified regions were TCR beta CDR3 sequences from RNA transcripts. HTBI primers were used for first-round RT-PCR of the TCR CDR3. A single record per CDR3 protein comes from TCRdb applying MiXCR to the multiplex PCR reads. The profile shows approximately 710,000 distinct CDR3 sequences, roughly 17% of them singletons. The sample taken for sequencing was blood. These receptors were obtained from a man aged 45-60 years with Graves' hyperthyroidism.

This clonotype was recorded many times. The CDR3 nucleotides read TGTGCCAGCAGCTTAGTTGTTAGCAGTCAAGAGACCCAGTACTTC. This sequence encodes CASSLVVSSQETQYF. The J gene is TRBJ2-5, the V gene TRBV7-9, with D uncertain. CDR3 length: 15 amino acids. The germline V gene encodes CDR1 SEHNR and CDR2 FQNEAQ (reference sequence). V lost 1 base, J lost 2 bases, and 11 bases lay in between. Together with reference TRBV7-9 and TRBJ2-5, the CDR3 gives the full variable domain: DTGVSQNPRHKITKRGQNVTFRCDPISEHNRLYWYRQTLGQGPEFLTYFQNEAQLEKSRLLSDRFSAERPKGSFSTLEIQRTEQGDSAMYLCASSLVVSSQETQYFGPGTRLLVL.

In this sample, this clonotype turned up a few times. CDR3 region: CSASSGVSPYEQYF. The CDR3 DNA sequence: TGCAGTGCTAGCTCAGGAGTTTCCCCCTACGAGCAGTACTTC. The rearrangement links TRBV20-1 to TRBJ2-7; no reliable D call. Between the trimmed V and J ends, which lost 3 bases and 2 bases, there was a span of 14 bases. This CDR3 has 14 amino acids. Germline CDR1 DFQATT, CDR2 SNEGSKA (reference sequence).

The chain uses TRBV7-9 and TRBJ2-2, with 8 nucleotides matching TRBD2. This CDR3 contains 14 residues. The V and J ends lost 7 bases and 4 bases, in that order; junction bases with no gene match: 5. The V gene's germline CDR1 is SEHNR and CDR2 FQNEAQ (reference sequence). The CDR3 DNA sequence: TGTGCCAGCAAAGTTAGCGGGACCACCGGGGAGCTGTTTTTT. Translating gives CASKVSGTTGELFF. The whole variable domain, remainder taken from reference TRBV7-9 and TRBJ2-2, is DTGVSQNPRHKITKRGQNVTFRCDPISEHNRLYWYRQTLGQGPEFLTYFQNEAQLEKSRLLSDRFSAERPKGSFSTLEIQRTEQGDSAMYLCASKVSGTTGELFFGEGSRLTVL.

There are many counts of this clonotype. The chain employs TRBV24-1 and TRBJ2-1, with TRBD1 matching 8 bases. The germline gives CDR1 KGHDR, CDR2 SFDVKD. After removal of 4 bases from V and 4 bases from J, the junction contained 11 bases not matched to a gene. The CDR3 is 17 residues long. The CDR3, as DNA: TGTGCCACCAGTGACCCCGCCGGGACAGGAACTTACAATGAGCAGTTCTTC. It codes for CATSDPAGTGTYNEQFF.

This clonotype showed up just a few times. V usage is TRBV19 and J usage is TRBJ1-2; no definite D call. V lost 6 bases to trimming and J lost 4 bases, with 9 bases between them. CDR1 and CDR2 from the germline V gene are LNHDA and SQIVND (reference sequence). The CDR3 is 12 amino acids. For the CDR3, the DNA is TGTGCCAGTAGGAGTTTCGGCTATGGCTACACCTTC. It codes for CASRSFGYGYTF.

The chain links TRBV3-1 to TRBJ2-7; no firm D call. The V and J ends lost 0 bases and 9 bases respectively, with 9 bases between them. The germline gives CDR1 LGHDT, CDR2 YNNKEL (reference sequence). The CDR3 has 12 amino acids. The CDR3 region is CASSQDLRAQYF. Written as DNA, the CDR3 is TGTGCCAGCAGCCAAGATCTTCGGGCGCAGTACTTC.

The table lists this clonotype with many counts. A read error may produce the germline difference seen at one junction end. The rearrangement joins TRBV5-1 to TRBJ1-1; D is unclear. From germline, CDR1 is SGHRS and CDR2 YFSETQ. The CDR3 runs to 13 residues. CDR3 DNA: TGTGCCAGCAGCTTAAATGTGAACACTGAAGCTTTCTTT. Amino acids: CASSLNVNTEAFF.

The V call is TRBV19, the J call TRBJ1-5, with D tentatively TRBD1 (6 bases). Trimming pared 5 bases from V and 4 bases from J, leaving 12 bases between. The CDR3 extends over 14 amino acids. The germline CDR1 and CDR2 sequences are LNHDA and SQIVND (reference sequence). CDR3 sequence reads: CASSHQQGNQPQHF. Written as DNA, the CDR3 is TGTGCCAGTAGTCATCAGCAGGGGAATCAGCCCCAGCATTTT.

The CDR3 loop is CASSVYGSSYEQYF. CDR3 nucleotides: TGTGCCAGCAGCGTATATGGGAGCTCCTACGAGCAGTACTTC. The chain has TRBV9 and TRBJ2-7, with a weak D call TRBD2 (5 bases). V was shortened by 1 base and J by 0 bases, with 8 bases between the two germline ends. This CDR3 contains 14 residues. CDR1 SGDLS and CDR2 YYNGEE come from the germline V gene.

In its sample, this clonotype was seen many times. V usage is TRBV29-1 and J usage is TRBJ2-2; 10 bases map to TRBD2. Germline V lookup: CDR1 SQVTM, CDR2 ANQGSEA. This CDR3 comprises 16 residues. V shed 6 bases and J 9 bases; nucleotides not matched to a gene: 16. CDR3 DNA: TGCAGCGTCCCAGGTTTGGGGCTAGCGGGAGAGCGGGAGCTGTTTTTT. It yields the protein CSVPGLGLAGERELFF.

This chain uses TRBV20-1 with TRBJ2-1; unclear D gene. Germline CDR1 reads DFQATT; CDR2 reads SNEGSKA (reference sequence). The CDR3 extends over 13 amino acids. Trimming cost V 1 base and J 7 bases, with 11 bases left between them. The CDR3: CSARGHLPNEQFF. DNA of the CDR3: TGCAGTGCTAGAGGACACCTTCCTAATGAGCAGTTCTTC.

In this sample, this clonotype turned up a few times. This chain links TRBV9 with TRBJ2-7; tentative D call: TRBD2 (5 bases). Germline CDR1 reads SGDLS; CDR2 reads YYNGEE. The CDR3 sequence is 14 residues long. V lost 0 bases and J lost 7, with 14 bases in between. The CDR3 DNA reads as TGTGCCAGCAGCGTAGAGCCGGGAACTTGGGAGCAGTACTTC. This encodes CASSVEPGTWEQYF.

In its sample, this clonotype was seen a few times. J is TRBJ2-7 and V is TRBV2, with TRBD1 matching 9 bases. The CDR3 length is 13 residues. The V gene's germline CDR1 is SNHLY and CDR2 FYNNEI. J was trimmed by 3 bases and V by 8 bases; bases with no gene match: 5. CDR3 amino acids: CASWDRVFYEQYF. CDR3 DNA sequence: TGTGCCAGCTGGGACAGGGTGTTCTACGAGCAGTACTTC.

V and J are TRBV12-3 or TRBV12-4 and TRBJ2-2; TRBD1 might be the D (6 bases). V was clipped by 5 bases and J by 4 bases, with 14 bases between them. The CDR3 spans 15 residues. The CDR3 here is CASSVPPGVTGELFF. The DNA for the CDR3 is TGTGCCAGCAGTGTGCCTCCAGGGGTCACCGGGGAGCTGTTTTTT.

The table lists this clonotype with a few counts. V and J are TRBV10-3 and TRBJ2-1, with unresolved D. V was shortened by 0 bases and J by 2 bases, with 11 bases between the two germline ends. Germline-derived CDR1 and CDR2 are ENHRY and SYGVKD. The CDR3 spans 16 residues. DNA of the CDR3: TGTGCCATCAGTGAGTCGGGGAAGGGCACCTACAATGAGCAGTTCTTC. This codes for CAISESGKGTYNEQFF.